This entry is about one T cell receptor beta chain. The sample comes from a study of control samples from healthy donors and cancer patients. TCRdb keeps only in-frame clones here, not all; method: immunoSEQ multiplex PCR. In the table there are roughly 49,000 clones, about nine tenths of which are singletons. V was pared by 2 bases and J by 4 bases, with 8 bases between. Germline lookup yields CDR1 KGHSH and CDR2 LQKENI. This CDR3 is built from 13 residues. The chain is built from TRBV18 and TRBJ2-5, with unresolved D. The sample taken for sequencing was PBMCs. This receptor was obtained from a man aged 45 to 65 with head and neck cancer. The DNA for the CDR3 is TGTGCCAGCTCACCAAGATCAGCAGAGACCCAGTACTTC. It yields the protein CASSPRSAETQYF.